The 20 T cell receptor beta chains listed next were all sequenced from one sample in a study of T cell responses to AZD1222 COVID-19 vaccine. Clones were sequenced by immunoSEQ multiplex PCR, and TCRdb holds only the in-frame ones, with some missing. The sample lists approximately 120,000 clones, about 89% seen once, with under 11% in the top ten. The starting material was peripheral blood, obtained on day 0 of AZD1222 vaccination. These receptor sequences come from an adult in good health.

This clone was seen just once. V is TRBV7-3 and J is TRBJ1-6; D is unresolved. V gave up 4 bases and J gave up 7 bases, with 8 bases separating them. Per germline, CDR1 SGHTA and CDR2 FQGTGA. This CDR3 has 13 residues. The CDR3 here is CASSWKENSPLHF. The DNA of the CDR3 is TGTGCCAGCAGCTGGAAGGAGAATTCACCCCTCCACTTT.

There are a few counts of this clone. The rearrangement joins TRBV2 to TRBJ2-5; no definite D call. CDR1 and CDR2 from the germline V gene are SNHLY and FYNNEI. Trimming took off 6 bases at V and 5 bases at J, with 7 bases between the two ends. The CDR3 runs to 11 residues. The CDR3 spells CASSRLETQYF. CDR3 DNA: TGTGCCAGCAGCAGACTGGAGACCCAGTACTTC.

This clone was counted between two and nine times. The chain joins TRBV10-1 to TRBJ1-5; D perhaps matches TRBD1 (5 bases). CDR1 and CDR2 (germline): WNHNN, SYGVQD (reference sequence). V gave up 6 bases and J gave up 6 bases, with 18 bases separating them. This CDR3 region has 15 residues. In nucleotides, the CDR3 is TGCGCCAGCAGCACTCCGGCAGGGACGTGTCAGCCCCAGCATTTT. Translated: CASSTPAGTCQPQHF.

The rearrangement links TRBV5-4 to TRBJ1-5; D call uncertain. The germline V and J ends were trimmed by 0 bases and 1 base, with 8 bases remaining between them. Germline lookup yields CDR1 SGHNT and CDR2 YYREEE (reference sequence). There are 15 residues in the CDR3. The CDR3 DNA reads TGTGCCAGCAGCTTGGGCATCGACAGCAATCAGCCCCAGCATTTT. Protein sequence: CASSLGIDSNQPQHF. Based on the CDR3 plus reference TRBV5-4 and TRBJ1-5, the full variable domain is ETGVTQSPTHLIKTRGQQVTLRCSSQSGHNTVSWYQQALGQGPQFIFQYYREEENGRGNFPPRFSGLQFPNYSSELNVNALELDDSALYLCASSLGIDSNQPQHFGDGTRLSIL.

The rearrangement links TRBV5-4 to TRBJ1-1; D not resolved. The CDR3 consists of 14 residues. Germline assignment: CDR1 SGHNT and CDR2 YYREEE (reference sequence). V dropped 3 bases and J dropped 11 bases, with 20 bases sitting between them. The CDR3, as DNA: TGTGCCAGCAGCTCGGGTGATATCGGCGTTTCGGCTTTCTTT. The encoded protein is CASSSGDIGVSAFF. Full variable domain (missing parts from reference TRBV5-4 and TRBJ1-1): ETGVTQSPTHLIKTRGQQVTLRCSSQSGHNTVSWYQQALGQGPQFIFQYYREEENGRGNFPPRFSGLQFPNYSSELNVNALELDDSALYLCASSSGDIGVSAFFGQGTRLTVV.

This chain links TRBV14 with TRBJ1-2; possibly TRBD1 for D (5 bases). Germline loops: CDR1 SGHDN, CDR2 FVKESK. The germline V and J ends were trimmed by 1 base and 8 bases, with 17 bases remaining between them. The CDR3 runs 15 residues. The CDR3 bases are TGTGCCAGCAGCCAAGCTGGTACTGGGGCTAACGGCTACACCTTC. Protein: CASSQAGTGANGYTF.

The chain carries TRBV6-5 and TRBJ2-2, with 7 bases that match TRBD1. The CDR3 contains 13 residues. V dropped 11 bases and J dropped 4; count of bases not matched to a gene: 7. Germline-derived CDR1 and CDR2 are MNHEY and SVGAGI. The DNA of the CDR3 is TGTGCCGTAAGGGACAGACGCACCGGGGAGCTGTTTTTT. Translation: CAVRDRRTGELFF.

The rearrangement joins TRBV28 to TRBJ1-1; D unclear. The length of the CDR3 is 13 residues. V was trimmed by 3 bases and J by 4 bases, leaving 9 bases between them. In germline, CDR1 is MDHEN, CDR2 SYDVKM. CDR3 region: CASSLRQLTEAFF. The CDR3 nucleotides read TGTGCCAGCAGTTTGCGACAACTCACTGAAGCTTTCTTT.

The chain combines TRBV6-5 with TRBJ1-1, with unresolved D. From germline, CDR1 is MNHEY and CDR2 SVGAGI. Trimming took 3 bases from V and 0 from J, leaving 2 bases between them. CDR3 length equals 12 residues. The CDR3: CASSYLNTEAFF. The CDR3 coding sequence is TGTGCCAGCAGTTATCTGAACACTGAAGCTTTCTTT.

The J gene is TRBJ1-1, the V gene TRBV4-1; TRBD1 agrees at 9 bases. The J segment lost 6 bases and the V segment lost 0 bases, leaving 8 bases of the junction unmatched. CDR3 length: 16 amino acids. From germline, CDR1 is MGHRA and CDR2 YSYEKL. This chain's CDR3 is CASSQDSRTGASEAFF. The CDR3 nucleotides read TGCGCCAGCAGCCAAGATTCCCGGACAGGGGCTTCTGAAGCTTTCTTT.

This clone was detected once. J is TRBJ1-1 and V is TRBV5-4; no firm D call. This CDR3 spans 13 amino acids. Trimming took off 4 bases at V and 0 bases at J, with 7 bases between the two ends. CDR1 and CDR2 (germline): SGHNT, YYREEE (reference sequence). CDR3 loop: CASSEGLNTEAFF. DNA of the CDR3: TGTGCCAGCAGCGAAGGGTTGAACACTGAAGCTTTCTTT.

This chain connects TRBV6-5 to TRBJ1-2, with a possible D match to TRBD1 (6 bases). V gave up 7 bases and J gave up 3 bases, with 15 bases separating them. This CDR3 has 14 amino acids. Germline-derived CDR1 and CDR2 are MNHEY and SVGAGI. The CDR3 bases are TGTGCCAGCACTGCAGGGGTTTATGACTATGGCTACACCTTC. Protein sequence: CASTAGVYDYGYTF.

The chain is built from TRBV4-2 and TRBJ2-2; 9 bases align to TRBD2. Germline-derived CDR1 and CDR2 are LGHNA and YNFKEQ. The junction had 9 bases not matched to a gene; V was cut back by 0 bases and J by 1 base. CDR3 length equals 19 residues. The CDR3, as DNA: TGTGCCAGCAGCCAAGAACCTCAGGGTAGCGGGAGGAACACCGGGGAGCTGTTTTTT. It codes for CASSQEPQGSGRNTGELFF.

This chain connects TRBV10-3 to TRBJ2-2; D unclear. V was shortened by 6 bases and J by 4 bases, with 9 bases between the two germline ends. CDR1 ENHRY and CDR2 SYGVKD come from the germline V gene. CDR3 length equals 13 residues. CDR3 protein: CAIRGSTTGELFF. CDR3 coding DNA: TGTGCCATCAGGGGTAGTACCACCGGGGAGCTGTTTTTT.

This clone turned up a few times. The chain links TRBV6-2 or TRBV6-3 to TRBJ2-7, with D uncertain. V dropped 5 bases and J dropped 0 bases, with 11 bases sitting between them. Germline V CDR1 and CDR2: MNHEY, SVGEGT. This CDR3 is 14 amino acids long. The CDR3 here is CASSRFRSSYEQYF. CDR3 DNA sequence: TGTGCCAGCAGTCGCTTCAGGAGCTCCTACGAGCAGTACTTC.

In this sample, this clone turned up many times. CDR3 sequence: CSASKEKHSPLHF. DNA of the CDR3: TGCAGTGCTAGTAAGGAAAAGCATTCACCCCTCCACTTT. The chain joins TRBV20-1 to TRBJ1-6; D gene uncertain. V lost 3 bases and J lost 8, with 11 bases in between. The CDR3 extends over 13 amino acids. The germline CDR1 and CDR2 sequences are DFQATT and SNEGSKA (reference sequence).

This chain joins TRBV12-3 or TRBV12-4 and TRBJ1-1; 7 nucleotides line up with TRBD1. Trimming cost V 7 bases and J 3 bases; bases outside gene matches: 5. The CDR3 consists of 13 residues. The CDR3 bases are TGTGCCAGCACAGCTACAGGGGACACTGAAGCTTTCTTT. Translated: CASTATGDTEAFF.

The chain employs TRBV5-1 and TRBJ2-3, with no clear D. CDR1 and CDR2 from the germline V gene are SGHRS and YFSETQ. The CDR3 loop spans 14 amino acids. V lost 4 bases and J 1 base, leaving 10 bases between the germline ends. The CDR3 region has the DNA TGCGCCAGCAGCCCCTCTGTGGGCACAGATACGCAGTATTTT. As protein: CASSPSVGTDTQYF.

This clone was seen only a few times. The CDR3 DNA reads as TGTGCCAGCAGCCGCGACCCCCCAAGTCACTGCTACAATGAGCAGTTCTTC. Residues: CASSRDPPSHCYNEQFF. The chain has TRBV11-3 and TRBJ2-1, with D uncertain. V was pared by 5 bases and J by 3 bases, with 20 bases between. Germline CDR1 is SGHNT and CDR2 is YENEEA. This CDR3 has 17 residues.

The J gene is TRBJ2-2, the V gene TRBV14, with unresolved D. Looked up from germline, CDR1 is SGHDN and CDR2 is FVKESK. This CDR3 is 13 amino acids long. V lost 10 bases and J lost 1, with 10 bases in between. The CDR3, as DNA: TGTGCCACCCAGGCCCTGAACACCGGGGAGCTGTTTTTT. As protein: CATQALNTGELFF. The whole variable domain, remainder taken from reference TRBV14 and TRBJ2-2, is EAGVTQFPSHSVIEKGQTVTLRCDPISGHDNLYWYRRVMGKEIKFLLHFVKESKQDESGMPNNRFLAERTGGTYSTLKVQPAELEDSGVYFCATQALNTGELFFGEGSRLTVL.